This T cell receptor (beta chain) was documented in a study of shared clonotypes between healthy human individuals. The authors loaded 200 ng DNA, about 30,000 T cell genomes, into sorted-subset replicate PCRs. Only in-frame clones appear in the TCRdb table, and some are missing; sequencing was by immunoSEQ multiplex PCR. The sample consists of 1,400,000 or so clones, approximately 98.5% of them appearing once. Trimming at V came to 2 bases and at J to 5 bases, leaving 10 bases not matched to a gene. CDR3 length: 17 amino acids. Germline loops: CDR1 LNHNV, CDR2 YYDKDF (reference sequence). Findings of the study overall: Donor scarcity curtailed the genetic and exposure-history diversity represented herein. Relative to their counterparts shared across all four donors, non-shared clonotypes exhibited diminished generation probabilities.

In regard to this clone: The target antigen is unknown.

The rearrangement uses TRBV15 and TRBJ2-1; 9 nucleotides line up with TRBD2. The sequence derives from a young man in good health. The sequenced material came from naive CD4+ T cells sorted from blood. As for subset: CD45RA+ positively selected. Here the CDR3 DNA reads TGTGCCACCAGCAGATTTCCGACTAGCGGAAAGAACAATGAGCAGTTCTTC. Its protein product is CATSRFPTSGKNNEQFF. Full variable domain (outside the CDR3, taken from reference TRBV15 and TRBJ2-1): DAMVIQNPRYQVTQFGKPVTLSCSQTLNHNVMYWYQQKSSQAPKLLFHYYDKDFNNEADTPDNFQSRRPNTSFCFLDIRSPGLGDTAMYLCATSRFPTSGKNNEQFFGPGTRLTVL.